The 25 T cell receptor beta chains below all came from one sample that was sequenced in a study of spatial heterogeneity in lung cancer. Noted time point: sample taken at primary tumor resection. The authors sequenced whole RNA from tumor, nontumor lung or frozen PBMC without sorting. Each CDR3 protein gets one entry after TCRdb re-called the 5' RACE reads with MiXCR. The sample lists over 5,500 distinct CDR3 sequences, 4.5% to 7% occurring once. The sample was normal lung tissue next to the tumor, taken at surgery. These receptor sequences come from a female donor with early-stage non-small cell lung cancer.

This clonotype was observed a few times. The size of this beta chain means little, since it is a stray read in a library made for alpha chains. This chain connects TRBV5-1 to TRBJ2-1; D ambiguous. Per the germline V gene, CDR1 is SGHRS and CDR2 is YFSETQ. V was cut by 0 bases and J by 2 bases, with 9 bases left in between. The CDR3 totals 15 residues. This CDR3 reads CASSLVGIPYNEQFF. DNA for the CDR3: TGCGCCAGCAGCTTGGTTGGGATCCCCTACAATGAGCAGTTCTTC.

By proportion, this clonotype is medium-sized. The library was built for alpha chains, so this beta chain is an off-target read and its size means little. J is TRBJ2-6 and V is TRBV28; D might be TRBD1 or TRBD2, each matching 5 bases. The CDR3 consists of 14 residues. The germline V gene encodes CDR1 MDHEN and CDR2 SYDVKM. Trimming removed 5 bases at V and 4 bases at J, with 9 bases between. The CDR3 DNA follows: TGTGCCAGCAGTCAGGGACCGGGGGCCAACGTCCTGACTTTC. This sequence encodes CASSQGPGANVLTF. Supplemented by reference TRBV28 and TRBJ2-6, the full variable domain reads DVKVTQSSRYLVKRTGEKVFLECVQDMDHENMFWYRQDPGLGLRLIYFSYDVKMKEKGDIPEGYSVSREKKERFSLILESASTNQTSMYLCASSQGPGANVLTFGAGSRLTVL.

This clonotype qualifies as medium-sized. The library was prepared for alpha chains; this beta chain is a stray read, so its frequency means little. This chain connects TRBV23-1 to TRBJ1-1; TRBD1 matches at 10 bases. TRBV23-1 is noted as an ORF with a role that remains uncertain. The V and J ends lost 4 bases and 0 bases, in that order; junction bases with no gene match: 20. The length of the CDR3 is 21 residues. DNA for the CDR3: TGCGCCAGCAGTCTCGGGTCTTGTTGGGGGACAGGGGCGACCTTGAACACTGAAGCTTTCTTT. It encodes CASSLGSCWGTGATLNTEAFF.

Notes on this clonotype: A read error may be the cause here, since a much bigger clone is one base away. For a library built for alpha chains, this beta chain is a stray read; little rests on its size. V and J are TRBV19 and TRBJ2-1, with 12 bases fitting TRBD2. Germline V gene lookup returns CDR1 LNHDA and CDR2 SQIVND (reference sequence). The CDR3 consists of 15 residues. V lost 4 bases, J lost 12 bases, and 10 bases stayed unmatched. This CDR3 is CASSKTSGSLDGQFF. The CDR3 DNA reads TGTGCCAGTAGTAAGACTAGCGGGAGCTTAGATGGGCAGTTCTTC.

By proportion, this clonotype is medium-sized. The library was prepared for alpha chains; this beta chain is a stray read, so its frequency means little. CDR3 in amino acids: CASRSLGNTEAFF. The CDR3 DNA follows: TGTGCCAGCAGGAGTTTGGGGAACACTGAAGCTTTCTTT. The chain combines TRBV28 with TRBJ1-1; D gene uncertain. The CDR3 has 13 residues. Germline CDR1 and CDR2: MDHEN and SYDVKM. V lost 6 bases, J lost 1 base, and 9 bases lay in between.

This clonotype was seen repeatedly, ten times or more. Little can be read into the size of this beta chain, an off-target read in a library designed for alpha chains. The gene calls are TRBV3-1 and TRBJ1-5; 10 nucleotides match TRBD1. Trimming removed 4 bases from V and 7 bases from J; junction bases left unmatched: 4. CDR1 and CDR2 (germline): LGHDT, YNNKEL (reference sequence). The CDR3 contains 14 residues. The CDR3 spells CASSRTGGEQPQHF. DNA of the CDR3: TGTGCCAGCAGCCGGACAGGGGGTGAACAGCCCCAGCATTTT.

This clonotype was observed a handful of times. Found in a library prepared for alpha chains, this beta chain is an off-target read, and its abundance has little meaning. The CDR3 reads CASSQDKNNDEQFF. CDR3 DNA: TGTGCCAGCAGCCAGGACAAGAACAACGATGAGCAGTTCTTC. The chain combines TRBV7-2 with TRBJ2-1; a possible D gene is TRBD1 (5 bases). The CDR3 runs 14 residues. Germline loops: CDR1 SGHTA, CDR2 FQGNSA. V lost 5 bases to trimming and J lost 8 bases, with 16 bases between them.

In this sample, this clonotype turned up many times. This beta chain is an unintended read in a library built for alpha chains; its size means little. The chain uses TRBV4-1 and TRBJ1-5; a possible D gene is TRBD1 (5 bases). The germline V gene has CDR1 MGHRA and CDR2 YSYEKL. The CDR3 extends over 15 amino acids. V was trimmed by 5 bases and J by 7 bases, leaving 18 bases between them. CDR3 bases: TGCGCCAGCAGCACCGGGACTCCCACGTTACAGCCCCAGCATTTT. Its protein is CASSTGTPTLQPQHF.

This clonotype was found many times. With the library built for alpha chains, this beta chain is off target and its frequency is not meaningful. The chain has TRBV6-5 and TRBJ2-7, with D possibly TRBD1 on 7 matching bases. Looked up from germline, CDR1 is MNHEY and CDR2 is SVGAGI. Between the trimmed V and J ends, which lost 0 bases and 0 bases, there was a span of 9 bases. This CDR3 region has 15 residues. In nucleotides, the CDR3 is TGTGCCAGCAGTTACTCGCGGGACAGCTCCTACGAGCAGTACTTC. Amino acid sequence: CASSYSRDSSYEQYF.

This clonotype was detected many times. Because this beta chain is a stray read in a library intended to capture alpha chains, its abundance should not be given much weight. This CDR3 reads CASSLEGLNTEAFF. In nucleotides, the CDR3 is TGTGCCAGCAGCTTAGAGGGGCTGAACACTGAAGCTTTCTTT. The chain employs TRBV7-6 and TRBJ1-1; tentatively, D is TRBD1 (5 bases). The CDR3 is 14 residues long. CDR1 and CDR2 from the germline V gene are SGHVS and FNYEAQ. V lost 1 base to trimming and J lost 0 bases, with 6 bases between them.

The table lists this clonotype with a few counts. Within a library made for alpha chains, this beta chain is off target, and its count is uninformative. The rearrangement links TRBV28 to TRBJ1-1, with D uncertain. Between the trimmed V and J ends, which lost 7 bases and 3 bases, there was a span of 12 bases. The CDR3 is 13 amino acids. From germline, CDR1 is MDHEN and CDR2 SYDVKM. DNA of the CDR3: TGTGCCAGCAAGGCCAACGCGGACACTGAAGCTTTCTTT. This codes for CASKANADTEAFF. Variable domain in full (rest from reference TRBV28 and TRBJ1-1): DVKVTQSSRYLVKRTGEKVFLECVQDMDHENMFWYRQDPGLGLRLIYFSYDVKMKEKGDIPEGYSVSREKKERFSLILESASTNQTSMYLCASKANADTEAFFGQGTRLTVV.

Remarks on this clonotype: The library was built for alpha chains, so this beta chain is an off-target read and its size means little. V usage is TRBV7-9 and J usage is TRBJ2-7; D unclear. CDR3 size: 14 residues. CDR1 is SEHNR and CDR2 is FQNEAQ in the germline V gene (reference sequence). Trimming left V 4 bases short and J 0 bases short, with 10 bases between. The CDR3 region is CASSSSGYSYEQYF. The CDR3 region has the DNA TGTGCCAGCAGCTCCTCCGGCTACTCCTACGAGCAGTACTTC.

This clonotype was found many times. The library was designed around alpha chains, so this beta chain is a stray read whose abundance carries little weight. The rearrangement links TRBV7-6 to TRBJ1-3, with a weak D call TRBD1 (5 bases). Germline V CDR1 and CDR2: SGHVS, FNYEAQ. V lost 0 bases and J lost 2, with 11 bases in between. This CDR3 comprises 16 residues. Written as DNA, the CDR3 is TGTGCCAGCAGCTTAGCTGGGGCGGGGACTGGAAACACCATATATTTT. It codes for CASSLAGAGTGNTIYF.

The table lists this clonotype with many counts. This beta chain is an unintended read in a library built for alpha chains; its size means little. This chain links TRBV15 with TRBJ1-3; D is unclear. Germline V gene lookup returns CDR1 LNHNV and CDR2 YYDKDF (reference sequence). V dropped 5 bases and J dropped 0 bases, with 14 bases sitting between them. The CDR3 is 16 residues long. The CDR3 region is CATSPGGRSSGNTIYF. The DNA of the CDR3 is TGTGCCACCAGCCCGGGCGGCCGGAGCTCTGGAAACACCATATATTTT.

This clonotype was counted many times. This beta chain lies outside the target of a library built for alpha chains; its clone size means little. CDR3 protein: CASSAGTSGSWGIQYF. The CDR3 DNA is TGTGCCAGCAGCGCTGGGACTAGCGGGAGTTGGGGCATTCAGTACTTC. The chain combines TRBV9 with TRBJ2-4; 14 positions agree with TRBD2. The V and J ends lost 3 bases and 9 bases, in that order; junction bases with no gene match: 8. CDR3 length equals 16 residues. Germline values: CDR1 SGDLS, CDR2 YYNGEE.

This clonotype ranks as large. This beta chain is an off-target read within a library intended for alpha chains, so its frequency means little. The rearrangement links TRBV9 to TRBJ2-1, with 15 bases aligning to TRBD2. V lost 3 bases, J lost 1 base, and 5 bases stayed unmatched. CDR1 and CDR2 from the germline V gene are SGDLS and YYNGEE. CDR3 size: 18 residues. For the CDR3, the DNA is TGTGCCAGCAGCGGAGGACTAGCGGGAGGGATATCCTACAATGAGCAGTTCTTC. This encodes CASSGGLAGGISYNEQFF.

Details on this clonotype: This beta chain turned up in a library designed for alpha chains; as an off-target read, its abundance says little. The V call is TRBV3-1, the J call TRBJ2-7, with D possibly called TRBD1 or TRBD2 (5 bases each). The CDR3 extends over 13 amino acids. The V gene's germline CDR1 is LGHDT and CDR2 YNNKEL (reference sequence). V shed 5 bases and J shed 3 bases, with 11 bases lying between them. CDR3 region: CASSTGLGYEQYF. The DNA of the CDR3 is TGTGCCAGCAGCACAGGACTTGGCTACGAGCAGTACTTC.

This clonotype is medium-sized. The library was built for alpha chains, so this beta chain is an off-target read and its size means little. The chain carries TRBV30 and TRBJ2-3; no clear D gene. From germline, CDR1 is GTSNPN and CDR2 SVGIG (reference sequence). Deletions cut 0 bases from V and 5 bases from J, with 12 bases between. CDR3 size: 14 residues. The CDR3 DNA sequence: TGTGCCTGGAGTGTAGGTAGGGTACGAGATACGCAGTATTTT. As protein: CAWSVGRVRDTQYF.

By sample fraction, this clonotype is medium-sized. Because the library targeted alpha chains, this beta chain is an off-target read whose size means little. The CDR3 DNA reads as TGTGCCAGCAGCTTATCCCCCGGACTAGCGGGAGAGAACACCGGGGAGCTGTTTTTT. Its protein product is CASSLSPGLAGENTGELFF. The rearrangement links TRBV7-8 to TRBJ2-2, with TRBD2 matching 13 bases. Trimming at V came to 2 bases and at J to 1 base, leaving 7 bases not matched to a gene. This CDR3 spans 19 amino acids. Germline V gives CDR1 SGHVS, CDR2 FQNEAQ. Full variable domain (rest looked up from reference TRBV7-8 and TRBJ2-2): GAGVSQSPRYKVAKRGQDVALRCDPISGHVSLFWYQQALGQGPEFLTYFQNEAQLDKSGLPSDRFFAERPEGSVSTLKIQRTQQEDSAVYLCASSLSPGLAGENTGELFFGEGSRLTVL.

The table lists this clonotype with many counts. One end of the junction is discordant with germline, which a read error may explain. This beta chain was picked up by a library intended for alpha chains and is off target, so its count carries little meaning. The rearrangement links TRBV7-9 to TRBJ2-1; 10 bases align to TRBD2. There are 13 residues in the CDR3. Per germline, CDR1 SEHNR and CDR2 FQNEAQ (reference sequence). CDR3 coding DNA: TGTGCCAGCAGCCTAGCGGGAGTTAATGAGCAGTTCTTC. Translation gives CASSLAGVNEQFF.

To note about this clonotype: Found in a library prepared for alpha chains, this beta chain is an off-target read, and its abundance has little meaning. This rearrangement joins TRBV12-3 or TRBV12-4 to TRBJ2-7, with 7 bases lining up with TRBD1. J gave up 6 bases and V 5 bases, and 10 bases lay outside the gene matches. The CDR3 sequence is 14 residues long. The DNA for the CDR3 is TGTGCCAGCAGTGTTAAGCAGGGGGTGGGCGAGCAGTACTTC. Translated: CASSVKQGVGEQYF.

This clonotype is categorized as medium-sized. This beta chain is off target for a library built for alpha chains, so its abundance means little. As DNA, the CDR3 is TGTGCCAGCAGTTACCTCGGGAGGTACAATGAGCAGTTCTTC. Translated, it gives CASSYLGRYNEQFF. This chain connects TRBV6-5 to TRBJ2-1, with 7 bases matching TRBD2. J lost 4 bases, V lost 2 bases, and 2 bases had no gene match. The germline CDR1 and CDR2 sequences are MNHEY and SVGAGI. This CDR3 is 14 amino acids long.

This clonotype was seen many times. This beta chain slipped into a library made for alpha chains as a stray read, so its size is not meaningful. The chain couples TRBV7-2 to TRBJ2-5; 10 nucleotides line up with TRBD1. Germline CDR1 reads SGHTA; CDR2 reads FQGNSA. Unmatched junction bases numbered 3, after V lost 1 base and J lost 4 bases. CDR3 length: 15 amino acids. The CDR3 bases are TGTGCCAGCAGCTTAGGGGGACAGGGGACAGAGACCCAGTACTTC. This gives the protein CASSLGGQGTETQYF. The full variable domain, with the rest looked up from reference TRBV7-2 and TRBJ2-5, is GAGVSQSPSNKVTEKGKDVELRCDPISGHTALYWYRQSLGQGLEFLIYFQGNSAPDKSGLPSDRFSAERTGGSVSTLTIQRTQQEDSAVYLCASSLGGQGTETQYFGPGTRLLVL.

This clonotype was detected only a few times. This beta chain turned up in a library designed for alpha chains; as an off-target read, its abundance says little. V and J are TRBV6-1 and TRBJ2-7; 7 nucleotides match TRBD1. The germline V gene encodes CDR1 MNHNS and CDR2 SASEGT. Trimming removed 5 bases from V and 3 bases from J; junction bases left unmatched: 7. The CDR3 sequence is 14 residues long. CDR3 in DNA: TGTGCCAGCAGTTCCTCAGGGGGTAGCTACGAGCAGTACTTC. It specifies CASSSSGGSYEQYF.

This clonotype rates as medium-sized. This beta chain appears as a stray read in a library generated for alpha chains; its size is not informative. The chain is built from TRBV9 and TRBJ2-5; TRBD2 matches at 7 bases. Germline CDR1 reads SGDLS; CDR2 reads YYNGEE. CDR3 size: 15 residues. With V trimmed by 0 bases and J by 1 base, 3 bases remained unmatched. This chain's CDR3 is CASSVAGGPQETQYF. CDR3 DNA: TGTGCCAGCAGCGTAGCGGGGGGACCCCAAGAGACCCAGTACTTC. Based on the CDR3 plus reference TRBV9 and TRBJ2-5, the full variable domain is DSGVTQTPKHLITATGQRVTLRCSPRSGDLSVYWYQQSLDQGLQFLIQYYNGEERAKGNILERFSAQQFPDLHSELNLSSLELGDSALYFCASSVAGGPQETQYFGPGTRLLVL.